These T cell receptor beta chains were read from a single sample in a study of T cells in narcolepsy. Method: immunoSEQ multiplex PCR; TCRdb's copy keeps in-frame clones and lacks some. The data hold around 39,000 clones, with about 85% observed a single time. Sequencing used CD45RA- memory CD4+ T cells from PBMCs. The receptors were sampled from a human donor with narcolepsy. Both conserved end residues are part of each CDR3. The order of the fields is V gene, clone size, D gene, J gene, CDR3 DNA, CDR3 protein. The D gene is left open where the match is weak. Clone size appears in some rows only: once, few, many, or a class for an expanded clone.

V gene: TRBV19; clone size: -; D gene: -; J gene: TRBJ1-1; CDR3 DNA: TGTGCCAGTAGTATAGCAGCAGGGGTATTCACTGAAGCTTTCTTT; CDR3 protein: CASSIAAGVFTEAFF
V gene: TRBV7-9; clone size: -; D gene: -; J gene: TRBJ2-3; CDR3 DNA: TGTGCCAGCAGCTTACAGGGAAGCACAGATACGCAGTATTTT; CDR3 protein: CASSLQGSTDTQYF
V gene: TRBV5-4; clone size: -; D gene: TRBD1; J gene: TRBJ2-7; CDR3 DNA: TGTGCCAGCAGCCCCCGACAGGGAAACTACGAGCAGTACTTC; CDR3 protein: CASSPRQGNYEQYF
V gene: TRBV6-5; clone size: -; D gene: -; J gene: TRBJ1-5; CDR3 DNA: TGTGCCAGCAGTTCAGGGTGGAGCAATCAGCCCCAGCATTTT; CDR3 protein: CASSSGWSNQPQHF
V gene: TRBV29-1; clone size: -; D gene: TRBD1; J gene: TRBJ2-7; CDR3 DNA: TGCAGCGTTGAGCGGGCGGGACAGGGGGCTGCCCCCTACGAGCAGTACTTC; CDR3 protein: CSVERAGQGAAPYEQYF
V gene: TRBV30; clone size: -; D gene: TRBD2; J gene: TRBJ2-3; CDR3 DNA: TGTGCCTGGAGTGGAGCGGGGGGGATCCTGGATACGCAGTATTTT; CDR3 protein: CAWSGAGGILDTQYF
V gene: TRBV9; clone size: -; D gene: TRBD1; J gene: TRBJ1-2; CDR3 DNA: TGTGCCAGCAGCGTAGATGGGACAGGGGCCTATGGCTACACCTTC; CDR3 protein: CASSVDGTGAYGYTF
V gene: TRBV7-9; clone size: -; D gene: TRBD1; J gene: TRBJ2-3; CDR3 DNA: TGTGCCAGCAGCCTGGGACAGCCAAGCACAGATACGCAGTATTTT; CDR3 protein: CASSLGQPSTDTQYF
V gene: TRBV10-3; clone size: once; D gene: TRBD2; J gene: TRBJ2-5; CDR3 DNA: TGTGCCTCAGGAGCGGGGGCCCAAGAGACCCAGTACTTC; CDR3 protein: CASGAGAQETQYF
V gene: TRBV30; clone size: -; D gene: TRBD1; J gene: TRBJ1-2; CDR3 DNA: TGTGCCTGGAGTGTACAGGGGGCGCGAGGCTACACCTTC; CDR3 protein: CAWSVQGARGYTF
V gene: TRBV20-1; clone size: -; D gene: -; J gene: TRBJ1-1; CDR3 DNA: TGCAGTGCTAGATGGGGGACTGAAGCTTTCTTT; CDR3 protein: CSARWGTEAFF
V gene: TRBV27; clone size: -; D gene: -; J gene: TRBJ1-2; CDR3 DNA: TGTGCCAGCAGTTTTGGGCAGGGGTTTGGCTACACCTTC; CDR3 protein: CASSFGQGFGYTF
V gene: TRBV9; clone size: -; D gene: -; J gene: TRBJ2-7; CDR3 DNA: TGTGCCAGCAGCGTGGACGGGCTCTACGAGCAGTACTTC; CDR3 protein: CASSVDGLYEQYF
V gene: TRBV7-8; clone size: -; D gene: TRBD1; J gene: TRBJ2-5; CDR3 DNA: TGTGCCAGCAGCCCACGGACAGGGCTGAGTTATGGGACCCAGTACTTC; CDR3 protein: CASSPRTGLSYGTQYF
V gene: TRBV27; clone size: -; D gene: -; J gene: TRBJ1-1; CDR3 DNA: TGTGCCAGCAGTTTTTTGTCCACACAACGAGGGAATACTGAAGCTTTCTTT; CDR3 protein: CASSFLSTQRGNTEAFF
V gene: TRBV18; clone size: -; D gene: -; J gene: TRBJ2-7; CDR3 DNA: TGTGCCAGCTCACTACTCAAGACCGGATACTCCTACGAGCAGTACTTC; CDR3 protein: CASSLLKTGYSYEQYF
V gene: TRBV27; clone size: -; D gene: TRBD1; J gene: TRBJ2-7; CDR3 DNA: TGTGCCAGCAGTTCGGGACAGGGATTCCGGGGGGCGTCGGAGCAGTACTTC; CDR3 protein: CASSSGQGFRGASEQYF
V gene: TRBV7-3; clone size: -; D gene: -; J gene: TRBJ2-5; CDR3 DNA: TGTGCCAGCAGCTCGACAGGACGGCTAGAGACCCAGTACTTC; CDR3 protein: CASSSTGRLETQYF
V gene: TRBV10-3; clone size: -; D gene: -; J gene: TRBJ2-7; CDR3 DNA: TGTGCCATCAGTGAAGGTCCGGGCCGGGGGATTTACGAGCAGTACTTC; CDR3 protein: CAISEGPGRGIYEQYF
V gene: TRBV5-4; clone size: -; D gene: TRBD2; J gene: TRBJ2-5; CDR3 DNA: TGTGCCAGCAGCGAAAACCCCGCGGGGGGGCCAGAGACCCAGTACTTC; CDR3 protein: CASSENPAGGPETQYF
V gene: TRBV10-3; clone size: -; D gene: -; J gene: TRBJ2-2; CDR3 DNA: TGTGCCATCTTGACAGTTACCGGGGAGCTGTTTTTT; CDR3 protein: CAILTVTGELFF
V gene: TRBV11-2; clone size: -; D gene: -; J gene: TRBJ1-5; CDR3 DNA: TGTGCCAGCACCCCAGGAGGGGGAAGCAATCAGCCCCAGCATTTT; CDR3 protein: CASTPGGGSNQPQHF
V gene: TRBV9; clone size: once; D gene: TRBD1; J gene: TRBJ1-1; CDR3 DNA: TGTGCCAGCAGCGTAGAACCCAGGGGGGGAAAAGAAGCTTTCTTT; CDR3 protein: CASSVEPRGGKEAFF
V gene: TRBV28; clone size: -; D gene: TRBD1; J gene: TRBJ1-1; CDR3 DNA: TGTGCCAGCAGTTGGGCAGGGGGGGGTAGGACTGAAGCTTTCTTT; CDR3 protein: CASSWAGGGRTEAFF
V gene: TRBV18; clone size: -; D gene: -; J gene: TRBJ1-5; CDR3 DNA: TGTGCCAGCACAACTTCTACGGGCAATCAGCCCCAGCATTTT; CDR3 protein: CASTTSTGNQPQHF
V gene: TRBV7-7; clone size: once; D gene: TRBD1; J gene: TRBJ2-7; CDR3 DNA: TGTGCTAGCAGCCTAACGTACTCCGGACAGGGGGCCCTCTCTAGTGAGCAGTACTTC; CDR3 protein: CASSLTYSGQGALSSEQYF
V gene: TRBV27; clone size: once; D gene: TRBD1; J gene: TRBJ2-2; CDR3 DNA: TGTGCCAGCAGTAACCGGGACAGGGGAGGCACCGGGGAGCTGTTTTTT; CDR3 protein: CASSNRDRGGTGELFF
V gene: TRBV7-9; clone size: -; D gene: TRBD1; J gene: TRBJ1-5; CDR3 DNA: TGTGCCAGCAGCTACGGAACGGGACAGGGGAATCAGCCCCAGCATTTT; CDR3 protein: CASSYGTGQGNQPQHF